This T cell receptor (beta chain) is drawn from a study of regulatory T cells in long-lasting Graves disease. In the study overall: Duration of antithyroid drug therapy among newly diagnosed Graves' patients was under 3 months.

Germline V gene sequence: CDR1 ENHRY, CDR2 SYGVKD. V lost 3 bases and J 0 bases, leaving 14 bases between the germline ends. The CDR3 runs to 16 residues. Noted time point: newly diagnosed GD, antithyroid drugs for less than 3 months. There was RNA extracted from PBMCs, and the TCR library was made from it. A peripheral blood sample, 7 to 9.5 milliliters in volume, was drawn into EDTA tubes. Notes on this clonotype: What it binds is unknown. A far larger clone differs by one base, so this is likely a read error.

In building TCR beta libraries, iRepertoire HTBI primers were used together with Arm-PCR of CDR3 regions. TCRdb called the multiplex PCR reads again in MiXCR, with one record for every CDR3 protein. The table has 200,000 to 300,000 distinct CDR3 sequences, 20% to 25% seen once. Study-wide results and caveats: Among samples with persistent disease, TRBV28, TRBJ1-2 and TRBJ2-5 were favored. It was possible that the small sample size reduced accuracy.

The chain employs TRBV10-3 and TRBJ1-1; D uncertain. The TCR sequence derives from a female donor with Graves disease. The sequences come from peripheral blood mononuclear cells (PBMCs), collected at new diagnosis, from a patient treated with antithyroid drugs. CDR3 sequence: CAISEEQVPMNTEAFF. DNA for the CDR3: TGTGCCATCAGTGAAGAGCAGGTACCTATGAACACTGAAGCTTTCTTT.